A selection of T cell receptor beta chains follows, all from one sample in a study of blood T cell repertoires in COVID-19. Profiled with immunoSEQ multiplex PCR; TCRdb holds only in-frame clones, not every one. The sample carries more than 250,000 clones, 87% recorded once. Sequencing was done on a sample of PBMCs or T cells enriched from blood (not recorded which). The receptors come from a woman aged 25 to 39 who had recovered from COVID-19. Each CDR3 is given with its conserved first and last residue. Each record gives: V gene, clone size, D gene, J gene, CDR3 DNA, CDR3 protein. D genes are given only for firm matches. The size entry is marked missing in some rows and otherwise reads once, few, many or a size class.

>TRBV27|NA|TRBD1|TRBJ1-2
TGTGCCAGCAGTCCCTGGACAGGGGAAGGCTACACCTTC
CASSPWTGEGYTF
>TRBV11-3|NA|NA|TRBJ1-6
TGTGCCAGCAGCACAGGTACCGCTAATTCACCCCTCCACTTT
CASSTGTANSPLHF
>TRBV21-1|NA|NA|TRBJ1-1
TGTGCCAAACAGGGCACTGAAGCTTTCTTT
CAKQGTEAFF
>TRBV30|few|NA|TRBJ1-5
TGTGCCTGGAGTGGTCAGAGCAATCAGCCCCAGCATTTT
CAWSGQSNQPQHF
>TRBV5-1|NA|NA|TRBJ1-3
TGCGCCAGCAGCCCGGGCGGGCTATCAGAGTCCGGAAACACCATATATTTT
CASSPGGLSESGNTIYF
>TRBV7-2|NA|TRBD2|TRBJ2-3
TGTGCCAGCAGCTTAAGTCCGAATCGGGGGGGGCAGTATTTT
CASSLSPNRGGQYF
>TRBV7-2|NA|NA|TRBJ2-1
TGTGCCAGCAGCTTAGACCGGGGGTCCTACAATGAGCAGTTCTTC
CASSLDRGSYNEQFF
>TRBV7-9|NA|TRBD1|TRBJ2-5
TGTGCCATCGGCGACAGGGTCGGGGAGACCCAGTACTTC
CAIGDRVGETQYF
>TRBV19|NA|NA|TRBJ2-7
TGTGCCAGTAGAGGGGCCAACTACGAGCAGTACTTC
CASRGANYEQYF
>TRBV4-3|NA|NA|TRBJ2-1
TGCGCCAGCAGCCAAGATCCAAATCGCAGGGGTGAGCAGTTCTTC
CASSQDPNRRGEQFF
>TRBV5-6|NA|TRBD1|TRBJ1-1
TGTGCCAGCAGTAGGGGACAGGGGGCGAACACTGAAGCTTTCTTT
CASSRGQGANTEAFF
>TRBV7-2|NA|NA|TRBJ2-3
TGTGCCAGCAGTTTTGTGGGGAGCACGCAGTATTTT
CASSFVGSTQYF
>TRBV4-2|NA|NA|TRBJ2-1
TGTGCCAGCAGCCAAGAGGGGGGTGGCGGGGCCCAGCTCTTC
CASSQEGGGGAQLF
>TRBV19|NA|TRBD2|TRBJ2-7
TGTGCCAGTAGTATGCAGGCGGGGGGTTATGAGCAGTACTTC
CASSMQAGGYEQYF
>TRBV7-2|NA|TRBD2|TRBJ2-1
TGTGCCAGCAGCTTAGGCCGGGACTATACCTACAATGAGCAGTTCTTC
CASSLGRDYTYNEQFF
>TRBV3-1/TRBV3-2|NA|TRBD2|TRBJ2-5
TGTGCCAGCAGCCAAGATCTAGCGGGGGTTCCCCAAGAGACCCAGTACTTC
CASSQDLAGVPQETQYF
>TRBV19|NA|TRBD2|TRBJ2-3
TGTGCCAGTAGTATAGAGGCGCTAGCGGGGGGGCTTACAGATACGCAGTATTTT
CASSIEALAGGLTDTQYF
>TRBV19|NA|NA|TRBJ1-2
TGTGCCAGTAGAACCCCAGGGGAATATGGAGGCTACACCTTC
CASRTPGEYGGYTF
>TRBV5-4|once|TRBD2|TRBJ2-5
TGTGCCAGCAGCTTGGCGGCTAGCGGGGGGGGAACCCAGTACTTC
CASSLAASGGGTQYF
>TRBV29-1|NA|NA|TRBJ2-1
TGCAGCGTTGGGGGCGGACCCTACAATGAGCAGTTCTTC
CSVGGGPYNEQFF
>TRBV27|NA|TRBD2|TRBJ2-1
TGTGCCAGCAGTCCCGAAGCGGGGGCCTTGTACAATGAGCAGTTCTTC
CASSPEAGALYNEQFF
>TRBV19|NA|NA|TRBJ1-1
TGTGCCAGTAGTATAGTGAGCGGGGTCTCTGAAGCTTTCTTT
CASSIVSGVSEAFF
>TRBV5-1|NA|NA|TRBJ1-2
TGCGCCAGCAGCTTGGGAGGCCCCAATAATAACTATGGCTACACCTTC
CASSLGGPNNNYGYTF
>TRBV7-9|NA|NA|TRBJ2-4
TGTGCCAGCAGCTCTAGTGCAGCCAAAAACATTCAGTACTTC
CASSSSAAKNIQYF
>TRBV12-5|few|NA|TRBJ1-1
TGTGCTAGTGCCAAGGGGGGGATCACTGAAGCTTTCTTT
CASAKGGITEAFF
>TRBV30|NA|TRBD2|TRBJ2-2
TGTGCCTGGAGTAGCGGGGGAATAACCGGGGAGCTGTTTTTT
CAWSSGGITGELFF
>TRBV3-1/TRBV3-2|NA|TRBD1|TRBJ2-7
TGTGCCAGCGCCGGGACAGGTGGGTACGAGCAGTACTTC
CASAGTGGYEQYF
>TRBV15|NA|NA|TRBJ1-2
TGTGCCACCAGCAGAGGACAGCCCTCAGGCTACACCTTC
CATSRGQPSGYTF
>TRBV18|NA|NA|TRBJ1-1
TGTGCCAGCTCACCAGGGGAGATTCTGAACACTGAAGCTTTCTTT
CASSPGEILNTEAFF
>TRBV30|NA|TRBD1|TRBJ2-2
TGTGCCTGGATCGGGGGACAGGCTTCGACCGGGGAGCTGTTTTTT
CAWIGGQASTGELFF
>TRBV2|NA|TRBD1|TRBJ1-5
TGTGCCAGCACCCCACAGGGGACGGGCAATCAGCCCCAGCATTTT
CASTPQGTGNQPQHF
>TRBV18|NA|NA|TRBJ1-3
TGTGCCAGCTCACCGCAGTCTCACTCTGGAAACACCATATATTTT
CASSPQSHSGNTIYF
>TRBV7-9|NA|NA|TRBJ1-5
TGTGCCAGCAGCCCTGGAGGTAGGGCCTTCAATCAGCCCCAGCATTTT
CASSPGGRAFNQPQHF
>TRBV6-5|NA|NA|TRBJ1-1
TGTGCCAGCAATCGGCCGGGAGAAGTGTATGAGGAGGCTTTCTTT
CASNRPGEVYEEAFF
>TRBV11-2|NA|NA|TRBJ2-5
TGTGCCAGCAGCCCCCGGGGTGTAGCGCTACAAGAGACCCAGTACTTC
CASSPRGVALQETQYF
>TRBV24-1|NA|NA|TRBJ2-1
TGTGCCACCAGTGATTCAGGACAGAAGTCCTACAATGAGCAGTTCTTC
CATSDSGQKSYNEQFF
>TRBV18|NA|NA|TRBJ1-2
TGTGCCAGCTCACCGGACACTCCACACTATGGCTACACCTTC
CASSPDTPHYGYTF
>TRBV19|NA|NA|TRBJ1-1
TGTGCCAGTAGTATTTTCGCAGGGACTAACACTGAAGCTTTCTTT
CASSIFAGTNTEAFF
>TRBV5-1|NA|NA|TRBJ1-1
TGCGCCAGCAGTACCCGGGGGGGCACTGAAGCTTTCTTT
CASSTRGGTEAFF
>TRBV12-3/TRBV12-4|once|TRBD1|TRBJ1-3
TGTGCCAGCAGCCAGGGGGCTGAAAACACCATATATTTT
CASSQGAENTIYF
>TRBV5-1|NA|NA|TRBJ2-2
TGCGCCAGCAGTCTAGTGTTCGCTGGCACCGGGGAGCTGTTTTTT
CASSLVFAGTGELFF
>TRBV11-2|NA|NA|TRBJ1-6
TGTGCCAGCAGCTTAACCGGACTGATGGGTTCACCCCTCCACTTT
CASSLTGLMGSPLHF
>TRBV2|few|NA|TRBJ1-3
TGTGCCAGCAGTGCCGCCCGGGTCCTCTCTGGAAACACCATATATTTT
CASSAARVLSGNTIYF
>TRBV5-1|NA|TRBD2|TRBJ2-5
TGCGCCAGCAGCAAGGGACTAGCGGGGGGGACCCCCCGAGAGACCCAGTACTTC
CASSKGLAGGTPRETQYF
>TRBV19|NA|NA|TRBJ2-3
TGTGCCAGTAGTATAGATCTGTCTACCTCTACGCAGTATTTT
CASSIDLSTSTQYF
>TRBV5-5|NA|NA|TRBJ1-2
TGTGCCACGGAATTGAGTCCAGGCTATGGCTACACCTTC
CATELSPGYGYTF
>TRBV7-2|NA|TRBD1|TRBJ1-2
TGTGCCAGCAGCTTAGGGGGCAGGGGGCAGGACTATGGCTACACCTTC
CASSLGGRGQDYGYTF
>TRBV28|NA|TRBD1|TRBJ2-7
TGTGCCAGCAGGACCCCGGACAGGTCTTACTACGAGCAGTACTTC
CASRTPDRSYYEQYF
>TRBV6-5|NA|NA|TRBJ1-1
TGTGCCAGCAGTTACTCGGTTGTGGCCAACGGGGAAGCTTTCTTT
CASSYSVVANGEAFF
>TRBV19|few|TRBD2|TRBJ2-1
TGTGCCAGTAGTCCTTATAGCGGGGGGACCAATGAGCAGTTCTTC
CASSPYSGGTNEQFF
>TRBV10-3|NA|TRBD2|TRBJ2-6
TGTGCCATCGGGGGGGTATCTGGGGCCAACGTCCTGACTTTC
CAIGGVSGANVLTF
>TRBV7-9|NA|TRBD1|TRBJ1-3
TGTGCCAGCAGCATCCGACAGGGACCTGGAAACACCATATATTTT
CASSIRQGPGNTIYF
>TRBV7-2|NA|NA|TRBJ2-1
TGTGCCAGCAGCTTACTAGCTGGGGAGCAGTTCTTC
CASSLLAGEQFF
>TRBV30|once|TRBD1|TRBJ1-4
TGTGCCTGGAGGAACAGGGGGACTAATGAAAAACTGTTTTTT
CAWRNRGTNEKLFF